Listed below are T cell receptor beta chains from one sample, sequenced in a study of cytotoxic CD8 clonotypes in ibrutinib-treated CLL. TCRdb's table, derived via immunoSEQ multiplex PCR, lists solely in-frame clones and lacks some. The table includes about 180,000 clones, about four fifths detected once. The sequenced sample was PBMCs, obtained after 24 months of ibrutinib treatment. These receptor sequences come from a human donor with chronic lymphocytic leukemia. Both conserved end residues are part of each CDR3. A D gene is named only where the DNA matches it firmly. A row's size may be missing; if present it is once, few, many or a size class.

>TRBJ2-1|TRBD2|.|TRBV7-9
CASSLTSGGAHEQFF
TGTGCCAGCAGTTTAACTAGCGGGGGGGCCCATGAGCAGTTCTTC
>TRBJ2-7|TRBD1|.|TRBV9
CASSNPGQGAGQYF
TGTGCCAGCAGCAACCCCGGACAGGGGGCCGGGCAGTACTTC
>TRBJ1-1|.|once|TRBV9
CASSVGGVEGEAFF
TGTGCCAGCAGCGTAGGTGGTGTGGAGGGTGAAGCTTTCTTT
>TRBJ2-1|TRBD2|.|TRBV7-2
CASSLEAGLADNEQFF
TGTGCCAGCAGCTTAGAAGCGGGACTAGCGGACAATGAGCAGTTCTTC
>TRBJ2-1|.|.|TRBV9
CASSLTSTSAYNEQFF
TGTGCCAGCAGCCTGACTAGTACAAGTGCCTACAATGAGCAGTTCTTC
>TRBJ2-1|TRBD2|.|TRBV7-3
CASSLGTSGIGGQFF
TGTGCCAGCAGCTTAGGGACTAGCGGGATAGGTGGACAGTTCTTC
>TRBJ2-6|TRBD1|.|TRBV19
CASSIGTKGAAGANVLTF
TGTGCCAGTAGTATAGGGACGAAGGGGGCGGCTGGGGCCAACGTCCTGACTTTC
>TRBJ1-1|.|once|TRBV7-3
CASSLTGQTEAFF
TGTGCCAGCAGCTTAACCGGACAAACTGAAGCTTTCTTT
>TRBJ1-1|.|.|TRBV5-6
CASSLEMAGAEAFF
TGTGCCAGCAGCTTGGAAATGGCGGGGGCTGAAGCTTTCTTT
>TRBJ2-1|TRBD2|once|TRBV28
CASSSPGEGSYNEQFF
TGTGCCAGCAGCTCGCCGGGGGAGGGCTCCTACAATGAGCAGTTCTTC
>TRBJ2-3|TRBD1|.|TRBV5-1
CASSGRQGVDTQYF
TGCGCCAGCAGCGGAAGACAGGGTGTCGATACGCAGTATTTT
>TRBJ2-7|.|once|TRBV5-1
CASSFRAGVAYEQYF
TGCGCCAGCAGCTTTCGGGCAGGGGTCGCCTACGAGCAGTACTTC
>TRBJ2-7|.|.|TRBV28
CASSFGWTANEQYF
TGTGCCAGCAGTTTTGGCTGGACCGCCAACGAGCAGTACTTC
>TRBJ2-3|TRBD2|.|TRBV7-9
CASSLQAGLAGVTDTQYF
TGTGCCAGCAGCTTACAGGCGGGACTAGCGGGAGTCACAGATACGCAGTATTTT
>TRBJ2-2|TRBD1|.|TRBV11-2
CASRPGQGGTGELFF
TGTGCCAGCAGACCCGGACAGGGGGGCACCGGGGAGCTGTTTTTT
>TRBJ1-4|.|.|TRBV9
CASSPGSSTNEKLFF
TGTGCCAGCAGCCCCGGGAGTTCAACTAATGAAAAACTGTTTTTT
>TRBJ2-7|TRBD2|.|TRBV5-4
CASSLTSGKYEQYF
TGTGCCAGCAGCTTGACTAGCGGAAAGTACGAGCAGTACTTC
>TRBJ1-1|.|.|TRBV19
CASRKDEAFF
TGTGCCAGTAGGAAGGATGAAGCTTTCTTT
>TRBJ2-3|TRBD2|.|TRBV11-2
CASSPSGTTTDTQYF
TGTGCCAGCAGCCCTAGCGGAACTACCACAGATACGCAGTATTTT
>TRBJ1-5|.|.|TRBV10-3
CAISERVGSQHF
TGTGCCATCAGTGAAAGGGTAGGATCCCAGCATTTT
>TRBJ1-5|TRBD1|.|TRBV7-8
CASSLGQGANQPQHF
TGTGCCAGCAGCTTGGGACAGGGGGCAAATCAGCCCCAGCATTTT
>TRBJ2-2|.|.|TRBV4-2
CASSHGYTGGTGELFF
TGTGCCAGCAGCCATGGATATACCGGGGGCACCGGGGAGCTGTTTTTT
>TRBJ1-2|TRBD1|few|TRBV11-2
CASSSFDRAEGYTF
TGTGCCAGCAGCTCCTTCGACAGGGCTGAAGGCTACACCTTC
>TRBJ2-1|.|.|TRBV9
CASSVLADEQFF
TGTGCCAGCAGCGTACTGGCCGATGAGCAGTTCTTC
>TRBJ1-2|.|.|TRBV28
CASRQAPNYGYTF
TGTGCCAGCAGACAGGCCCCTAACTATGGCTACACCTTC
>TRBJ1-1|.|.|TRBV30
CAWWGGPGAFF
TGTGCCTGGTGGGGCGGCCCTGGAGCTTTCTTT
>TRBJ2-1|.|.|TRBV9
CASEGAGRLGNEQFF
TGTGCCAGCGAGGGGGCGGGAAGACTTGGAAATGAGCAGTTCTTC
>TRBJ2-7|TRBD2|.|TRBV6-5
CASIPGLGGEQYF
TGTGCCAGCATCCCCGGACTGGGAGGGGAGCAGTACTTC
>TRBJ1-2|TRBD1|.|TRBV5-1
CASSFSGTGANGYTF
TGCGCCAGCAGCTTTTCCGGGACAGGGGCCAATGGCTACACCTTC
>TRBJ1-5|.|.|TRBV7-8
CASSLNAGAGQPQHF
TGTGCCAGCAGCTTAAATGCGGGGGCCGGGCAGCCCCAGCATTTT
>TRBJ2-1|.|.|TRBV2
CASRRSGITDNEQFF
TGTGCCAGCAGAAGAAGCGGTATTACGGACAATGAGCAGTTCTTC
>TRBJ1-6|.|.|TRBV18
CASSPFGVSYNSPLHF
TGTGCCAGCTCACCATTCGGGGTTTCTTATAATTCACCCCTCCACTTT
>TRBJ1-2|.|.|TRBV30
CAWSSRVGRNNYGYTF
TGTGCCTGGAGCTCGAGAGTGGGCCGGAATAACTATGGCTACACCTTC
>TRBJ2-1|.|.|TRBV1
CTSSQENWSEQFF
TGCACCAGCAGCCAAGAAAACTGGAGTGAGCAGTTCTTC
>TRBJ1-2|.|.|TRBV13
CASSQRGTAPNYGYTF
TGTGCCAGCAGCCAACGGGGGACGGCCCCTAACTATGGCTACACCTTC
>TRBJ1-5|TRBD1|.|TRBV19
CASSIDLGRTGSSNQPQHF
TGTGCCAGTAGTATAGATCTGGGTAGGACAGGCAGCAGCAATCAGCCCCAGCATTTT
>TRBJ1-2|TRBD1|few|TRBV15
CATSRRTGDNYGYTF
TGTGCCACCAGCAGAAGGACAGGGGACAACTATGGCTACACCTTC
>TRBJ1-1|.|.|TRBV7-3
CASSLGTQREAFF
TGTGCCAGCAGCTTAGGGACCCAAAGGGAAGCTTTCTTT
>TRBJ1-2|.|.|TRBV7-3
CASSRVYHGYTF
TGTGCCAGCTCAAGGGTGTATCATGGCTACACCTTC
>TRBJ2-7|TRBD1|.|TRBV7-8
CASSPRGQGYEQYF
TGTGCCAGCAGCCCACGCGGACAGGGCTACGAGCAGTACTTC
>TRBJ2-2|TRBD1|.|TRBV19
CASSSRAGTGGTNTGELFF
TGTGCCAGTAGTTCCCGGGCCGGGACAGGGGGTACGAACACCGGGGAGCTGTTTTTT
>TRBJ2-3|TRBD2|.|TRBV30
CASGAGVTDTQYF
TGTGCCTCCGGGGCGGGGGTTACAGATACGCAGTATTTT
>TRBJ2-7|.|.|TRBV28
CASSFRQHGQYF
TGTGCCAGCAGTTTTCGGCAACATGGGCAGTACTTC
>TRBJ1-2|.|once|TRBV5-1
CASSLAVDGTANYGYTF
TGCGCCAGCAGCTTGGCCGTAGACGGGACCGCTAACTATGGCTACACCTTC